This TCR beta chain was documented in a study of TIL therapy for anti-PD-1-resistant metastatic lung cancer. Study-wide background: Progressing patients received lymphodepletion, expanded TIL infusion and IL-2. Study outcomes and limitations: The baseline peripheral repertoire was partially replaced by infused TIL clonotypes that later decayed.

This clone is a singleton in its sample. What it recognizes is unknown. The trim removed 5 bases at V and 7 bases at J, leaving 9 bases unmatched. The CDR3 is made up of 16 amino acids. Germline lookup yields CDR1 MDHEN and CDR2 SYDVKM. Time point in this sample: pre-treatment sample, taken before nivolumab and TIL therapy. Patients were adults with stage 4 NSCLC. This was the immunoSEQ v3 assay. Libraries were prepared by immunoSEQ multiplex PCR; TCRdb keeps only in-frame clonotypes and omits some of them. The sample lists about 43,000 clones, about 80% occurring once. The clonotype was recovered from a man between 65 and 85 years old with non-small cell lung cancer. Sequencing was performed on blood, taken at baseline. The V call is TRBV28, the J call TRBJ1-5; 12 positions match TRBD1. The CDR3 protein is CASSIEGQGAQQPQHF. The CDR3, as DNA: TGTGCCAGCAGTATTGAGGGACAGGGGGCACAACAGCCCCAGCATTTT.